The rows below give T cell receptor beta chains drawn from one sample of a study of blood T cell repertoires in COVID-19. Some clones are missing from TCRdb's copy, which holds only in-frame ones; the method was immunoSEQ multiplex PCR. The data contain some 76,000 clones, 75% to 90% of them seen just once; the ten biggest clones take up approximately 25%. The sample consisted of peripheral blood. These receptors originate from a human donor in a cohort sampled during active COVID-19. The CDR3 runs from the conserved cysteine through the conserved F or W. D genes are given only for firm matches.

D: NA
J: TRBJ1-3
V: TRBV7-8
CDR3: CASSSRTLQGTIYF
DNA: TGTGCCAGCAGCTCTAGGACACTTCAGGGCACCATATATTTT

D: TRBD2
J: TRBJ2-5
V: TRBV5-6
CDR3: CASSLSSGGALETQYF
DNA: TGTGCCAGCAGCTTGTCAAGCGGGGGGGCCCTGGAGACCCAGTACTTC

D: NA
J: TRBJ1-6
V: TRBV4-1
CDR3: CASRASPAGNSPLHF
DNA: TGCGCCAGCAGAGCCTCACCCGCCGGTAATTCACCCCTCCACTTT

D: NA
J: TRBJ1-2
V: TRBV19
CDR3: CASSKMGFVTEGYGYTF
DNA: TGTGCCAGTAGTAAAATGGGATTTGTCACCGAGGGCTATGGCTACACCTTC

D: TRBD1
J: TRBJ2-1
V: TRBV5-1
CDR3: CASSFYPGQGYNEQFF
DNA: TGCGCCAGCAGCTTCTACCCAGGACAGGGTTACAATGAGCAGTTCTTC

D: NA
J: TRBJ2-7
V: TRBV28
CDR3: CASSSLTEQYF
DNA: TGTGCCAGCAGTTCTCTAACCGAGCAGTACTTC

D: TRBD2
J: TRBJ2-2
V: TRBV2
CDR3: CASSSLQLAGGLRELFF
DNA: TGTGCCAGCAGTTCGCTTCAACTAGCGGGGGGGCTGAGGGAGCTGTTTTTT

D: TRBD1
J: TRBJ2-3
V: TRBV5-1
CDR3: CASSLGQGADTQYF
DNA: TGCGCCAGCAGCTTGGGGCAGGGGGCAGATACGCAGTATTTT

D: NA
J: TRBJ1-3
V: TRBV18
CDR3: CASSGRANIDSGNTIYF
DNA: TGTGCCAGCTCAGGCAGGGCCAACATTGACTCTGGAAACACCATATATTTT

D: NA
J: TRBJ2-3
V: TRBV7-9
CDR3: CASSGGLTVGQYF
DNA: TGTGCCAGCAGCGGAGGACTAACCGTGGGGCAGTATTTT

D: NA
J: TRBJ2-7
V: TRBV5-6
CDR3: CASSLGGAGLFAYEQYF
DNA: TGTGCCAGCAGCTTGGGGGGCGCAGGGCTGTTCGCCTACGAGCAGTACTTC

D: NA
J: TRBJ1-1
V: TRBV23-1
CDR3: CASRGEGRNTEAFF
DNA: TGCGCCAGCAGAGGGGAAGGAAGGAACACTGAAGCTTTCTTT

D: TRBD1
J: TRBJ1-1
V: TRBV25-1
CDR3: CASSELGGGFTEAFF
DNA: TGTGCCAGCAGTGAATTAGGAGGGGGCTTTACTGAAGCTTTCTTT

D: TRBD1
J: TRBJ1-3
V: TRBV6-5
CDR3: CASSSTGGGNTIYF
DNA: TGTGCCAGCAGTTCCACAGGGGGAGGAAACACCATATATTTT

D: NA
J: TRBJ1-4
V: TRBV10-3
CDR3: CAISADMIEKLFF
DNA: TGTGCCATCAGTGCCGACATGATTGAAAAACTGTTTTTT